The 27 T cell receptor beta chains listed next were all sequenced from one sample in a study of siplizumab effects on memory and regulatory T cells (dated by TCRdb to the late 2010s). The library was produced with the immunoSEQ multiplex PCR assay. Entries here come from immuneACCESS through TCRdb and include only in-frame sequences with V and J called. Some clones fail to appear in such tables; in the studies checked, an unresolved V gene covers under half of the shortfall, and the cause of the remainder is unknown. This sample holds 45,000 to 60,000 clones; roughly 87% were observed only once. The ten top clones hold 0.35% of the sample. The sequencing sample was made of naive CD8+ T cells sorted from blood. What this sample's cell subset or site label stands for: unstimulated naive T cells. These receptor sequences come from a human donor in good health.

The chain recombines TRBV9 with TRBJ2-7; D not certain. This CDR3 spans 13 amino acids. Between the trimmed V and J ends, which lost 4 bases and 0 bases, there was a span of 8 bases. Germline CDR1 reads SGDLS; CDR2 reads YYNGEE. CDR3 in DNA: TGTGCCAGCAGCCTCGGCCTCTCCTACGAGCAGTACTTC. Its protein is CASSLGLSYEQYF.

The genes are TRBV7-6 and TRBJ2-7; D possibly corresponds to TRBD1 (5 bases). Trimming shortened V by 1 base and J by 3 bases, and 7 bases separated the two germline ends. CDR1 and CDR2 (germline): SGHVS, FNYEAQ. The CDR3 consists of 13 residues. The CDR3 DNA reads TGTGCCAGCAGCTTAGACAGGTTCTACGAGCAGTACTTC. Protein: CASSLDRFYEQYF.

CDR3 in DNA: TGCGCCAGCAGTGAGAGACCTGAAGCTTTCTTT. This encodes CASSERPEAFF. This chain links TRBV10-1 with TRBJ1-1; no definite D call. CDR1 and CDR2 from the germline V gene are WNHNN and SYGVQD (reference sequence). The V gene lost 2 bases and the J gene lost 6 bases, with 4 bases spanning the gap. This CDR3 is 11 amino acids long.

Only a few counts were recorded for this clone. This chain links TRBV6-5 with TRBJ1-2; D gene uncertain. Trimming shortened V by 7 bases and J by 6 bases, and 15 bases separated the two germline ends. Per germline, CDR1 MNHEY and CDR2 SVGAGI. CDR3 length: 13 residues. CDR3 sequence (DNA): TGTGCCAGCACTGAAGGGTTTATCGATGGCTACACCTTC. It yields the protein CASTEGFIDGYTF.

This clone was found a few times. The rearrangement uses TRBV19 and TRBJ1-5, with D uncertain. The CDR3 is 13 amino acids. Trimming stripped 1 base from V and 5 bases from J, with 6 bases between. Germline assignment: CDR1 LNHDA and CDR2 SQIVND (reference sequence). In DNA, the CDR3 is TGTGCCAGTAGTATAGGTTCTTATCAGCCCCAGCATTTT. Encoded protein: CASSIGSYQPQHF. The variable domain in full, completed from reference TRBV19 and TRBJ1-5, reads DGGITQSPKYLFRKEGQNVTLSCEQNLNHDAMYWYRQDPGQGLRLIYYSQIVNDFQKGDIAEGYSVSREKKESFPLTVTSAQKNPTAFYLCASSIGSYQPQHFGDGTRLSIL.

The chain employs TRBV15 and TRBJ2-7; D is unresolved. The length of the CDR3 is 12 residues. CDR1 and CDR2 from the germline V gene are LNHNV and YYDKDF (reference sequence). V lost 6 bases and J 2 bases, leaving 8 bases between the germline ends. In DNA form, the CDR3 reads TGTGCCACCAGTGGGAATGCCTACGAGCAGTACTTC. It specifies CATSGNAYEQYF. Together with reference TRBV15 and TRBJ2-7, the CDR3 gives the full variable domain: DAMVIQNPRYQVTQFGKPVTLSCSQTLNHNVMYWYQQKSSQAPKLLFHYYDKDFNNEADTPDNFQSRRPNTSFCFLDIRSPGLGDTAMYLCATSGNAYEQYFGPGTRLTVT.

The V call is TRBV7-6, the J call TRBJ2-7, with D possibly called TRBD1 or TRBD2 (5 bases each). CDR1 and CDR2 (germline): SGHVS, FNYEAQ. V was shortened by 5 bases and J by 3 bases, with 14 bases between the two germline ends. This CDR3 is built from 14 residues. The CDR3 coding sequence is TGTGCCAGCAGCAACCGGGACGCGCACTACGAGCAGTACTTC. Protein: CASSNRDAHYEQYF.

The table lists this clone with a few counts. This sequence joins TRBV6-5 and TRBJ1-2; D is ambiguous. Trimming shortened V by 1 base and J by 4 bases, and 7 bases separated the two germline ends. Germline V gives CDR1 MNHEY, CDR2 SVGAGI. The CDR3 runs 13 residues. The CDR3 region is CASSYFEAYGYTF. The CDR3, as DNA: TGTGCCAGCAGTTACTTTGAGGCCTATGGCTACACCTTC.

This clone was seen a few times. The genes are TRBV19 and TRBJ1-2; D is possibly TRBD1 (5 bases). This CDR3 spans 13 amino acids. The germline gives CDR1 LNHDA, CDR2 SQIVND (reference sequence). V was clipped by 11 bases and J by 7 bases, with 20 bases between them. CDR3 DNA: TGTGCCGGACATGATCTCGGCATGTTTGGCTACACCTTC. The encoded protein is CAGHDLGMFGYTF.

The chain employs TRBV5-1 and TRBJ2-5, with D possibly TRBD1 on 6 matching bases. Germline V gene sequence: CDR1 SGHRS, CDR2 YFSETQ. The CDR3 has 15 residues. V dropped 4 bases and J dropped 2 bases, with 15 bases sitting between them. The CDR3 region has the DNA TGCGCCAGCAGCGTCGACCCGGGACAACAAGAGACCCAGTACTTC. Amino acid sequence: CASSVDPGQQETQYF.

The CDR3 bases are TGTGCCAGCAGCATCACTGGGGAGAACTACGAGCAGTACTTC. This sequence encodes CASSITGENYEQYF. The V and J genes are TRBV27 and TRBJ2-7, with D tentatively TRBD2 (5 bases). In germline, CDR1 is MNHEY, CDR2 SMNVEV (reference sequence). V gave up 6 bases and J gave up 3 bases, with 15 bases separating them. There are 14 residues in the CDR3.

The CDR3: CASSQTSGGPSFTDTQYF. The CDR3 nucleotides read TGTGCCAGCAGCCAGACTAGCGGGGGGCCCTCTTTCACAGATACGCAGTATTTT. The rearrangement links TRBV7-9 to TRBJ2-3, with 13 bases that match TRBD2. Trimming took 5 bases from V and 2 from J; bases not matched to a gene: 10. The CDR3 is 18 residues long. The germline CDR1 and CDR2 sequences are SEHNR and FQNEAQ (reference sequence).

This chain connects TRBV9 to TRBJ2-2; D possibly corresponds to TRBD1 (6 bases). CDR3 length: 16 amino acids. Trimming took off 0 bases at V and 1 base at J, with 10 bases between the two ends. Germline assignment: CDR1 SGDLS and CDR2 YYNGEE. The CDR3 here is CASSVGWGLNTGELFF. In nucleotides, the CDR3 is TGTGCCAGCAGCGTAGGGTGGGGGCTGAACACCGGGGAGCTGTTTTTT.

The chain recombines TRBV7-9 with TRBJ2-5; D gene unclear. Looked up from germline, CDR1 is SEHNR and CDR2 is FQNEAQ (reference sequence). V lost 5 bases and J lost 3, with 13 bases in between. The CDR3 is 14 residues long. The CDR3 protein is CASSAFIGEETQYF. CDR3 DNA: TGTGCCAGCAGCGCCTTCATTGGAGAAGAGACCCAGTACTTC.

The sample holds one count of this clone. The CDR3 nucleotides read TGTGCCACCAGCAGAGATTTCTCCGGCACCGGGGAGCTGTTTTTT. The encoded protein is CATSRDFSGTGELFF. The chain has TRBV15 and TRBJ2-2; D unresolved. Looked up from germline, CDR1 is LNHNV and CDR2 is YYDKDF (reference sequence). V lost 0 bases and J 4 bases, leaving 9 bases between the germline ends. This CDR3 is 15 amino acids long. Full variable domain (missing parts from reference TRBV15 and TRBJ2-2): DAMVIQNPRYQVTQFGKPVTLSCSQTLNHNVMYWYQQKSSQAPKLLFHYYDKDFNNEADTPDNFQSRRPNTSFCFLDIRSPGLGDTAMYLCATSRDFSGTGELFFGEGSRLTVL.

This clone has a handful of counts. The genes are TRBV27 and TRBJ2-2; D ambiguous. Deletions cut 8 bases from V and 0 bases from J, with 7 bases between. CDR3 length: 13 residues. CDR1 is MNHEY and CDR2 is SMNVEV in the germline V gene (reference sequence). The CDR3 is CASRSANTGELFF. The CDR3 DNA is TGTGCCAGCCGCTCCGCGAACACCGGGGAGCTGTTTTTT.

The V and J genes are TRBV29-1 and TRBJ2-3; 7 nucleotides align to TRBD2. The J segment lost 2 bases and the V segment lost 0 bases, leaving 8 bases of the junction unmatched. This CDR3 comprises 16 residues. Germline V gene lookup returns CDR1 SQVTM and CDR2 ANQGSEA. CDR3 in amino acids: CSVEDPTSDPTDTQYF. The CDR3 DNA reads as TGCAGCGTTGAAGATCCCACTAGCGATCCCACAGATACGCAGTATTTT.

The genes are TRBV18 and TRBJ2-1, with a possible D match to TRBD1 (6 bases). Trimming took 0 bases from V and 9 from J, leaving 9 bases between them. Germline V gene lookup returns CDR1 KGHSH and CDR2 LQKENI. This CDR3 has 13 residues. This chain's CDR3 is CASSPPRGGEQFF. The CDR3 DNA sequence: TGTGCCAGCTCACCACCGAGAGGGGGTGAGCAGTTCTTC.

This clone was seen once. The V and J genes are TRBV5-4 and TRBJ2-1; D is undetermined. The germline V gene has CDR1 SGHNT and CDR2 YYREEE (reference sequence). The V gene lost 4 bases and the J gene lost 8 bases, with 10 bases spanning the gap. The CDR3 sequence is 12 residues long. CDR3 in DNA: TGTGCCAGCAGCCCGTTGAAGGATGAGCAGTTCTTC. Translating gives CASSPLKDEQFF.

The rearrangement joins TRBV14 to TRBJ2-7, with D unclear. Germline CDR1 and CDR2: SGHDN and FVKESK. This CDR3 contains 14 residues. The V gene lost 2 bases and the J gene lost 2 bases, with 10 bases spanning the gap. The CDR3 bases are TGTGCCAGCAGCCAATCCCTTGCCCCCTACGAGCAGTACTTC. Protein: CASSQSLAPYEQYF.

The chain links TRBV7-9 to TRBJ2-1; 9 nucleotides match TRBD2. The CDR3 is 16 amino acids. CDR1 is SEHNR and CDR2 is FQNEAQ in the germline V gene (reference sequence). With 1 base clipped from V and 4 bases from J, the junction kept 5 bases outside the gene matches. In nucleotides, the CDR3 is TGTGCCAGCAGCTTAGGGACTAGCGTCGAATACAATGAGCAGTTCTTC. Translation gives CASSLGTSVEYNEQFF.

The chain is built from TRBV5-6 and TRBJ2-7; 7 nucleotides line up with TRBD2. The V segment lost 4 bases and the J segment 3 bases; nucleotides outside the gene matches: 4. The germline V gene has CDR1 SGHDT and CDR2 YYEEEE. CDR3 length equals 13 residues. DNA of the CDR3: TGTGCCAGCAGCCGGGAGGAGGACTACGAGCAGTACTTC. This sequence encodes CASSREEDYEQYF.

V and J are TRBV25-1 and TRBJ1-1; possibly TRBD1 for D (6 bases). The CDR3 runs 14 residues. Trimming shortened V by 3 bases and J by 1 base, and 9 bases separated the two germline ends. CDR1 is MGHDK and CDR2 is SYGVNS in the germline V gene. The CDR3 reads CASSDPGQNTEAFF. The CDR3 coding sequence is TGTGCCAGCAGTGATCCGGGACAGAACACTGAAGCTTTCTTT.

V gene TRBV9 combines with J gene TRBJ2-5; D remains unclear. The CDR3 loop spans 12 amino acids. V lost 2 bases to trimming and J lost 2 bases, with 4 bases between them. Germline assignment: CDR1 SGDLS and CDR2 YYNGEE. The chain's CDR3 is CASSVAQETQYF. The CDR3 DNA reads as TGTGCCAGCAGCGTTGCGCAAGAGACCCAGTACTTC.

The chain links TRBV4-1 to TRBJ2-7; TRBD1 or TRBD2 may be the D gene (5 bases each). Trimming removed 1 base from V and 4 bases from J, with 11 bases in between. Germline lookup yields CDR1 MGHRA and CDR2 YSYEKL. CDR3 length: 14 amino acids. CDR3 DNA sequence: TGCGCCAGCAGCCAAGGGTGGGACGGGTACGAGCAGTACTTC. Translation gives CASSQGWDGYEQYF.

This chain uses TRBV11-2 with TRBJ2-5; TRBD2 aligns across 9 bases. The CDR3 loop spans 15 amino acids. With V trimmed by 2 bases and J by 5 bases, 6 bases remained unmatched. The V gene's germline CDR1 is SGHAT and CDR2 FQNNGV. The CDR3 spells CASSLILAGRETQYF. The CDR3, as DNA: TGTGCCAGCAGCTTAATCCTAGCGGGGAGGGAGACCCAGTACTTC.

The chain has TRBV7-2 and TRBJ2-5; D is perhaps TRBD2 (6 bases). Germline V CDR1 and CDR2: SGHTA, FQGNSA. The V end was cut by 5 bases, the J end by 4 bases, with 11 bases between. The CDR3 consists of 13 residues. The CDR3 nucleotides read TGTGCCAGCAGCGGAGGGCCGCGAGAGACCCAGTACTTC. Translated, it gives CASSGGPRETQYF.